This T cell receptor beta chain derives from a study of cytomegalovirus exposure and HLA in healthy donors. Study-level findings and limits: For most subjects, TCR beta sequences were reported to predict HLA-A and HLA-B alleles with accuracy.

The PCR employed 60 Vbeta primers together with 13 Jbeta primers. In the study's own analysis: Later, an analysis found about 80 million unique TCR beta chains, and some 10 million of these were shared. Repertoires were generated with immunoSEQ multiplex PCR, while TCRdb's copy carries only in-frame clones and drops some. The DNA was the basis for D and trimming; V, J and clone size are from that table. Found here are 70,000 to 80,000 clones, just under 80% of them singletons; the top ten hold 8% to 9%. As for this clone: Its cognate antigen is unknown.

Sequencing input: PBMCs. This receptor was taken from a woman in her 40s in good health and CMV-seropositive.

CDR3 in DNA: TGTGCCAGCACCTTGGGGGGGCGGGGAGAGACCCAGTACTTC. It codes for CASTLGGRGETQYF. This chain connects TRBV2 to TRBJ2-5; D may be TRBD2 (7 bases). CDR1 and CDR2 from the germline V gene are SNHLY and FYNNEI. CDR3 size: 14 residues. Trimming left V 7 bases short and J 4 bases short, with 16 bases between.